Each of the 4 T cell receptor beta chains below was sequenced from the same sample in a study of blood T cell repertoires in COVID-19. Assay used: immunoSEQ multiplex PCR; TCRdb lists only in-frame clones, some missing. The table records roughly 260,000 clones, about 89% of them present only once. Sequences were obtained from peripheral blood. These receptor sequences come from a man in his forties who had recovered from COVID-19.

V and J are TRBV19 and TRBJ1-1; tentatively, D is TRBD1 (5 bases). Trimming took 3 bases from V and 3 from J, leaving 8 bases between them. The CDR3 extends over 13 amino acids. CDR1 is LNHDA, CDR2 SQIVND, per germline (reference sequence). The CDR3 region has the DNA TGTGCCAGTAGTATGCGGGGGGACACTGAAGCTTTCTTT. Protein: CASSMRGDTEAFF.

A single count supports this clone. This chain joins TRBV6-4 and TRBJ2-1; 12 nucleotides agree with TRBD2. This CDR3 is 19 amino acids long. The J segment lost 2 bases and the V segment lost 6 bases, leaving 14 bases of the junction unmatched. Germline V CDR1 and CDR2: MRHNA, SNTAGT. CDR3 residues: CASSALAGGLGFTYNEQFF. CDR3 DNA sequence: TGTGCCAGCAGCGCTCTAGCGGGAGGGTTGGGTTTCACCTACAATGAGCAGTTCTTC.

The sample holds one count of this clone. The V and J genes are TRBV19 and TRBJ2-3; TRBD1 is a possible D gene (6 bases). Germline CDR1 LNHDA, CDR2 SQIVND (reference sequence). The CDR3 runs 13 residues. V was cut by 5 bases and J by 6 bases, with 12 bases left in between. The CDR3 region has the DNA TGTGCCAGTAGTGGCCACAGGGAGGATACGCAGTATTTT. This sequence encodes CASSGHREDTQYF.

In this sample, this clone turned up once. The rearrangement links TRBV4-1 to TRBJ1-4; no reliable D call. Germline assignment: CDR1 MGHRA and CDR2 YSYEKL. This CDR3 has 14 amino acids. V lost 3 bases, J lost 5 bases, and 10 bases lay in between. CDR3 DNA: TGCGCCAGCAGCCAGAGCGGGCAGAATGAAAAACTGTTTTTT. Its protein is CASSQSGQNEKLFF.